This T cell receptor (beta chain) was documented in a study of beta chain features in type 1 diabetes. Whole-study context: Taken together, all samples contributed approximately 110,000,000 examined sorted cells. Whole-study results and caveats: People with Type 1 diabetes carried modestly yet significantly shorter TCRB CDR3s in all four CD4+ subsets. There was a possibility that cDNA sequencing over-represented cells with high TCR expression.

The sample holds a few counts of this clone. Its cognate antigen is unknown. V gave up 1 base and J gave up 3 bases, with 7 bases separating them. The CDR3 totals 13 residues. Germline lookup yields CDR1 MDHEN and CDR2 SYDVKM. Expressed TCRB transcripts were sequenced because the isolated RNA had all been reverse transcribed beforehand. The assay was immunoSEQ multiplex PCR, and TCRdb's table has in-frame clones only and misses some. The data show some 130,000 clones, about 10% seen once. This clonotype originated in a young man with type 1 diabetes. The chain has TRBV28 and TRBJ2-7; tentative D call: TRBD1 (6 bases). What was sequenced was central memory CD4+ T cells from blood. CDR3 residues: CASSLLGGYEQYF. The CDR3 DNA is TGTGCCAGCAGTTTATTAGGGGGCTACGAGCAGTACTTC.